This T cell receptor beta chain is from a study of T cell responses to AZD1222 COVID-19 vaccine. Study-wide points: Researchers took repertoire samples only after the peak T cell response had come. Donors were chiefly white British, with a greater number of females, and clonal diversity was perhaps underestimated. CD4 TCRs linked to vaccination spanned spike, dominating at 160-218 and 743-854.

TCRdb keeps only in-frame clones here, not all; method: immunoSEQ multiplex PCR. The sample holds about 160,000 clones, 94% seen once. The CDR3 is 13 residues long. Germline CDR1 reads GTSNPN; CDR2 reads SVGIG (reference sequence). Trimming shortened V by 0 bases and J by 13 bases, and 16 bases separated the two germline ends. Notes on this clone: Its antigen remains unknown.

The chain carries TRBV30 and TRBJ2-1, with D maybe TRBD1 (6 bases). The TCR sequence derives from an adult who received the AZD1222 COVID-19 vaccine. The input for sequencing was peripheral blood, taken 28 days after the second AZD1222 dose. CDR3: CAWSVNFKGDQFF. CDR3 in DNA: TGTGCCTGGAGTGTAAATTTTAAGGGGGATCAGTTCTTC.